Given below is one T cell receptor (beta chain) in context. These data belong to a study of Ad26.COV2.S vaccination and SARS-CoV-2 variants. V lost 1 base to trimming and J lost 4 bases, with 13 bases between them. This CDR3 has 15 residues. Germline CDR1 and CDR2: SGHAT and FQNNGV. The treatment here: 15 to 20 received Ad26.COV2.S at low or high dose, single or two shots; roughly five received placebo; per-sample allocation not given. At day 63 after the first vaccine or placebo injection, samples were drawn. The protocol was immunoSEQ multiplex PCR, while the TCRdb copy is restricted to in-frame clones and leaves out a portion. The sample has 300,000 to 350,000 clones; around 88% are singletons.

This receptor was taken from a person aged 18-65 years who received the Ad26.COV2.S COVID-19 vaccine or a placebo. The sequences come from peripheral blood, collected in a trial of Ad26.COV2.S vaccine versus placebo. The V and J genes are TRBV11-2 and TRBJ1-2; D gene uncertain. The CDR3 nucleotides are TGTGCCAGCAGCTTAGGAGAGGGTAGCGGCTATGGCTACACCTTC. Amino acid sequence: CASSLGEGSGYGYTF.